The sample holds many counts of the clone carrying this TCR beta chain. Its target is unknown. The sample originates from a study of T-cell memory formation after mild COVID-19. General study points: Clones that contracted from day 15 to 85 had balanced CD4/CD8; later expanders were CD4+ biased. Detection of some responders pre-infection suggested pre-existing cross-reactive memory T cells participated.

TCR alpha and TCR beta cDNA libraries carrying sample barcodes and UMIs came from 5'RACE with constant-segment primers. TCRdb called the 5' RACE reads again in MiXCR, with one record for every CDR3 protein. The table includes 310,000 or so distinct CDR3 sequences, roughly 15% detected once. The V gene end was trimmed by 5 bases and the J gene end by 1 base; junction bases not matched to a gene: 10. Per germline, CDR1 SGHTA and CDR2 FQGNSA. This CDR3 spans 16 amino acids. This TCR came from a man between 18 and 29 years old who had mild COVID-19 (a few samples of this study predate the infection). Cell type and time point are not known. The specimen sequenced was PBMCs or a T cell subset sorted from them (not recorded which). V is TRBV7-2 and J is TRBJ2-5; 7 bases fit TRBD2. In nucleotides, the CDR3 is TGTGCCAGCAGCGCCGTGGGAGGGGTTAGCCAAGAGACCCAGTACTTC. This encodes CASSAVGGVSQETQYF.